This TCR beta chain comes out of a study of blood T cell repertoires in COVID-19. As for the study in general: PBMCs, B-cell-depleted T cells, or T cells provided the cDNA or gDNA that made up the material.

TCRdb's table, derived via immunoSEQ multiplex PCR, lists solely in-frame clones and lacks some. The data show roughly 200,000 clones, about 89% seen once. Germline V gene lookup returns CDR1 MDHEN and CDR2 SYDVKM. Trimming shortened V by 2 bases and J by 4 bases, and 8 bases separated the two germline ends. There are 13 residues in the CDR3. The specimen sequenced was peripheral blood. This rearrangement joins TRBV28 to TRBJ1-2, with D unresolved. This TCR came from a man in his forties or fifties with acute or convalescent COVID-19. The CDR3 DNA reads as TGTGCCAGCAGTTTAGGTCCCAGCTATGGCTACACCTTC. Amino acid sequence: CASSLGPSYGYTF.